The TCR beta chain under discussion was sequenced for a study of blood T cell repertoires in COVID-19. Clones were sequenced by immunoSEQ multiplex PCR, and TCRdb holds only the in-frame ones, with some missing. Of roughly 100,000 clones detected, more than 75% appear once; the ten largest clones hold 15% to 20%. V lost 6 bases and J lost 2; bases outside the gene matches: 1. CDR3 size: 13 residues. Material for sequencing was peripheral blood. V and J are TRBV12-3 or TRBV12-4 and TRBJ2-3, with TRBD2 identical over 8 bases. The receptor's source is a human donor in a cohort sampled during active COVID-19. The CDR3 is CASSGGATDTQYF. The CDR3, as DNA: TGTGCCAGCAGCGGGGGGGCCACAGATACGCAGTATTTT.